This is a list of T cell receptor beta chains from one sample in a study of T-cell reconstitution after alpha-beta-depleted transplantation in children. TCRdb fed the PCR reads into MiXCR, producing one record per CDR3 protein. The data contain approximately 490,000 distinct CDR3 sequences, around 12% of them singletons. The source material was PBMCs from the stem cell graft donor, sampled from the stem cell graft. Receptors were obtained from a human donor who donated a stem cell graft to a child with combined immunodeficiency. CDR3s include the opening cysteine and the closing phenylalanine or tryptophan. Fields, in order: clone size, J gene, D gene, V gene, CDR3 protein, CDR3 DNA. A D gene is named only where the DNA matches it firmly. Size is omitted from some rows. Given values are once, few, many or a class for expanded clones.

many | TRBJ2-2 | NA | TRBV12-5 | CASDANTGELFF | TGTGCTAGTGACGCGAACACCGGGGAGCTGTTTTTT
few | TRBJ2-1 | TRBD2 | TRBV27 | CASRPSLANEQFF | TGTGCCAGCAGACCCTCACTAGCGAATGAGCAGTTCTTC
NA | TRBJ1-1 | NA | TRBV29-1 | CSVDLTVRGAEAFF | TGCAGCGTTGATTTGACAGTGAGAGGGGCTGAAGCTTTCTTT
NA | TRBJ2-3 | NA | TRBV20-1 | CSAEPSFSSTDTQYF | TGCAGTGCTGAACCGTCGTTTTCGAGCACAGATACGCAGTATTTT
many | TRBJ2-2 | NA | TRBV18 | CASSPLGATNTGELFF | TGTGCCAGCTCACCATTAGGGGCGACGAACACCGGGGAGCTGTTTTTT
NA | TRBJ1-1 | TRBD1 | TRBV3-1 | CASSQEGGRAFEVFF | TGTGCCAGCAGCCAAGAAGGGGGCAGGGCCTTTGAGGTTTTCTTT
many | TRBJ2-1 | NA | TRBV7-8 | CASSSDNEQFF | TGTGCCAGCAGCTCAGACAATGAGCAGTTCTTC
many | TRBJ2-2 | NA | TRBV5-5 | CASSLSGANTGELFF | TGTGCCAGCAGCTTATCTGGCGCGAACACCGGGGAGCTGTTTTTT
many | TRBJ1-3 | NA | TRBV12-3/TRBV12-4 | CASSLVAVGNTIYF | TGTGCCAGCAGTTTAGTGGCTGTTGGAAACACCATATATTTT
NA | TRBJ2-6 | NA | TRBV10-3 | CAISDHPPAEVSGANVLTF | TGTGCCATCAGTGACCACCCTCCGGCAGAGGTCTCTGGGGCCAACGTCCTGACTTTC
NA | TRBJ1-2 | NA | TRBV9 | CASSGELGTLDGYTF | TGTGCCAGCAGCGGGGAGCTCGGGACCTTGGACGGCTACACCTTC
NA | TRBJ2-7 | NA | TRBV7-2 | CASSLAHGVSSYEQYF | TGTGCCAGCAGCTTAGCGCATGGCGTCAGCTCCTACGAGCAGTACTTC
NA | TRBJ2-5 | TRBD1 | TRBV4-3 | CASSPGGQGLETQYF | TGCGCCAGCAGCCCTGGGGGACAGGGGCTGGAGACCCAGTACTTC
few | TRBJ2-5 | NA | TRBV5-6 | CASSFGRYQETQYF | TGTGCCAGCAGCTTCGGCAGGTACCAAGAGACCCAGTACTTC
many | TRBJ2-7 | NA | TRBV7-2 | CASSSDRFSYEQYF | TGTGCCAGCAGCTCAGACAGGTTTTCCTACGAGCAGTACTTC
few | TRBJ2-1 | TRBD2 | TRBV5-1 | CASSLEAGAHNEQFF | TGCGCCAGCAGCTTGGAGGCGGGAGCCCACAATGAGCAGTTCTTC
NA | TRBJ2-3 | NA | TRBV7-6 | CASSSIQASTDTQYF | TGTGCCAGCAGCTCCATCCAAGCTAGCACAGATACGCAGTATTTT
NA | TRBJ2-1 | TRBD2 | TRBV20-1 | CSARDKAGTSGRGDEQFF | TGCAGTGCTAGAGATAAGGCCGGGACTAGCGGGAGAGGCGATGAGCAGTTCTTC
NA | TRBJ2-7 | TRBD1 | TRBV6-5 | CASSYSGRGTDHEQYF | TGTGCCAGCAGTTACTCAGGCAGGGGGACCGACCACGAGCAGTACTTC
few | TRBJ1-3 | NA | TRBV3-1 | CASSLVSVGNTIYF | TGTGCCAGCAGCCTCGTTTCCGTGGGAAACACCATATATTTT
many | TRBJ2-1 | NA | TRBV18 | CASSPANEQFF | TGTGCCAGCTCACCGGCTAATGAGCAGTTCTTC
NA | TRBJ2-5 | NA | TRBV27 | CASSLYAGFGETQYF | TGTGCCAGCAGTTTATATGCGGGATTTGGGGAGACCCAGTACTTC
NA | TRBJ2-5 | TRBD2 | TRBV20-1 | CSAGPGLVAGFQETQYF | TGCAGTGCTGGACCGGGACTAGTAGCGGGGTTTCAAGAGACCCAGTACTTC
NA | TRBJ1-5 | NA | TRBV11-2 | CASSLDSTRSNQPQHF | TGTGCCAGCAGCTTAGATTCGACTCGTAGCAATCAGCCCCAGCATTTT
many | TRBJ1-3 | TRBD1 | TRBV20-1 | CSATTGVAGNTIYF | TGCAGTGCCACGACAGGGGTGGCTGGAAACACCATATATTTT
NA | TRBJ2-2 | NA | TRBV18 | CASSPRDDSTGELFF | TGTGCCAGCTCACCACGCGATGACAGCACCGGGGAGCTGTTTTTT
many | TRBJ2-7 | NA | TRBV10-3 | CAISETDEQYF | TGTGCCATCAGTGAGACGGACGAGCAGTACTTC
few | TRBJ1-2 | NA | TRBV6-1 | CATIPRDTGPGGYTF | TGTGCCACCATACCAAGAGACACAGGGCCTGGAGGCTACACCTTC
many | TRBJ1-3 | NA | TRBV20-1 | CSARTAISSGNTIYF | TGCAGTGCTAGGACAGCGATAAGCTCTGGAAACACCATATATTTT
NA | TRBJ2-5 | TRBD2 | TRBV18 | CASSIGLAGAGFQETQYF | TGTGCCAGCTCAATCGGACTAGCGGGAGCAGGATTCCAAGAGACCCAGTACTTC
few | TRBJ1-1 | NA | TRBV19 | CASSATGRGTEAFF | TGTGCCAGTAGTGCCACAGGGAGAGGCACTGAAGCTTTCTTT
few | TRBJ2-1 | NA | TRBV12-3/TRBV12-4 | CASSLAPLLAPSYNEQFF | TGTGCCAGCAGTTTAGCCCCCCTTTTAGCGCCCTCCTACAATGAGCAGTTCTTC
many | TRBJ2-2 | NA | TRBV4-2 | CASSQSTGELFF | TGTGCCAGCAGCCAGAGTACCGGGGAGCTGTTTTTT
NA | TRBJ2-2 | NA | TRBV30 | CAWITPVRNTGELFF | TGTGCCTGGATAACTCCCGTCCGGAACACCGGGGAGCTGTTTTTT
few | TRBJ2-3 | NA | TRBV11-3 | CASSLNAVTDTQYF | TGTGCCAGCAGCTTGAATGCGGTAACAGATACGCAGTATTTT
few | TRBJ2-7 | NA | TRBV7-6 | CASSLTGTRYEQYF | TGTGCCAGCAGCCTAACCGGGACTCGATACGAGCAGTACTTC
many | TRBJ2-3 | NA | TRBV15 | CATSRGHPEGDTDTQYF | TGTGCCACCAGCAGAGGCCATCCGGAGGGAGACACAGATACGCAGTATTTT
few | TRBJ2-1 | NA | TRBV27 | CASSLSGESSYNEQFF | TGTGCCAGCAGTTTATCGGGAGAGAGCTCCTACAATGAGCAGTTCTTC
NA | TRBJ2-1 | TRBD2 | TRBV2 | CASSAHPAGVGAKTWGPYNEQFF | TGTGCCAGCAGTGCCCACCCCGCGGGGGTAGGCGCTAAGACGTGGGGCCCCTACAATGAGCAGTTCTTC
NA | TRBJ1-1 | NA | TRBV12-3/TRBV12-4 | CASSYGEGTEAFF | TGTGCCAGCAGTTATGGGGAGGGCACTGAAGCTTTCTTT
NA | TRBJ2-5 | NA | TRBV2 | CASSLGPLGETQYF | TGTGCCAGCAGTTTAGGCCCCCTGGGGGAGACCCAGTACTTC